This T cell receptor beta chain was recovered during a study of patients and donors after allogeneic stem cell transplantation. This clonotype came up a few times. TCRdb used MiXCR to reprocess the RT-PCR reads, holding one entry per CDR3 protein. The table shows fewer than 250,000 distinct CDR3 sequences, with around 14% occurring only once. Trimming stripped 0 bases from V and 1 base from J, with 11 bases between. Germline V gives CDR1 KGHDR, CDR2 SFDVKD. CDR3 length: 16 amino acids. The chain carries TRBV24-1 and TRBJ1-2; D gene ambiguous. Material: blood, either unsorted or a sorted T cell fraction (not recorded which). The receptor was derived from a human donor who was either an allogeneic HSCT recipient or a stem cell or donor lymphocyte infusion donor (not recorded which). It is not recorded whose cells these are; they may come from a transplant donor. Written as DNA, the CDR3 is TGTGCCACCAGTGATTTGAACGATGGGAGTAACTATGGCTACACCTTC. It yields the protein CATSDLNDGSNYGYTF.